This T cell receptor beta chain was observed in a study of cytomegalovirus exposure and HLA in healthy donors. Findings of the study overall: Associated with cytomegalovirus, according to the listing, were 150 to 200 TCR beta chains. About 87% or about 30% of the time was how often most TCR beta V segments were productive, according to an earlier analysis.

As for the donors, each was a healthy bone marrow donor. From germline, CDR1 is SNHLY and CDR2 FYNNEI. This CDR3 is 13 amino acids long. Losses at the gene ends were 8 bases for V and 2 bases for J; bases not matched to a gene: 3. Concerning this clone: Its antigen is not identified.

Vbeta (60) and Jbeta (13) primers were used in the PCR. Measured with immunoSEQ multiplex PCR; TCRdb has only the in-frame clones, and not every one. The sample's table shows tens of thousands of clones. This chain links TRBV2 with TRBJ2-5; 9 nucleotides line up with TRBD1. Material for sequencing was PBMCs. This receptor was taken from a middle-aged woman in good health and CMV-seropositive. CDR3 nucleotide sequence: TGTGCCAGCGGGGACAGGGCTCAAGAGACCCAGTACTTC. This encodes CASGDRAQETQYF.